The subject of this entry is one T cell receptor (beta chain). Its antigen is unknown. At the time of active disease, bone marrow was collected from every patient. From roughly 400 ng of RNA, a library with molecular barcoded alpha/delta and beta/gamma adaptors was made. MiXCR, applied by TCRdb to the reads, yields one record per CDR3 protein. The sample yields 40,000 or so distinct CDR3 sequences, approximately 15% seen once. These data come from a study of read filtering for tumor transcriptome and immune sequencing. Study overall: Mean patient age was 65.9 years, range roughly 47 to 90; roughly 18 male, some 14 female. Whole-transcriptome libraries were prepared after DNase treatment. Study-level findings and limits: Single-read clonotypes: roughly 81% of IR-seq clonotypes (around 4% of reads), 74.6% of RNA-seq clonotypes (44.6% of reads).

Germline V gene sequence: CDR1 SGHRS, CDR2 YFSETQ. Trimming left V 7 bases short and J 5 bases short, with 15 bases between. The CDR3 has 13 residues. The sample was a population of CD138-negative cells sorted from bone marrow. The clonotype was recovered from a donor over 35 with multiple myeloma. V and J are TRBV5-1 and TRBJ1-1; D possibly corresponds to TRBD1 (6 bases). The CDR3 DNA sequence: TGCGCCAGCGCTTCCCAGGGGTGGACTGAAGCTTTCTTT. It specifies CASASQGWTEAFF.